This TCR beta chain was sequenced in a study of T cell responses to AZD1222 COVID-19 vaccine. CDR1 is SQVTM and CDR2 is ANQGSEA in the germline V gene. V was cut by 5 bases and J by 2 bases, with 20 bases left in between. This CDR3 is 16 amino acids long. Libraries were prepared by immunoSEQ multiplex PCR; TCRdb keeps only in-frame clonotypes and omits some of them. The sample lists some 120,000 clones; around 87% were seen once. As to this clone: As yet, its antigen is unknown.

Researchers grouped second doses given at about 4 or about 12 weeks into one pool. Whole-study findings and limits: Along spike, vaccine-associated CD4 TCRs were found throughout, with dominance at 160-218 and 743-854. With two AZD1222 doses given, Spike-specific TCR breadth and depth both rose. Seropositive status at baseline applied to only six AZD1222 recipients.

The TCR comes from an adult who received the AZD1222 COVID-19 vaccine. This chain joins TRBV29-1 and TRBJ2-3; D may match TRBD1 or TRBD2 (5 bases each). Source: peripheral blood, taken 28 days after the second AZD1222 dose. Here the CDR3 DNA reads TGCAGCGTTCTTGACTCGGGGCTTCCTACCACAGATACGCAGTATTTT. Encoded protein: CSVLDSGLPTTDTQYF.